The subject of this entry is one TCR beta chain. TCRdb's copy holds only in-frame clones and misses some; the assay was immunoSEQ multiplex PCR. In the table there are about 130,000 clones, around 94% of which are singletons. The data derive from a study of control samples from healthy donors and cancer patients. This CDR3 is 14 amino acids long. The rearrangement joins TRBV21-1 to TRBJ2-7. TRBV21-1 is marked as a pseudogene. This receptor was identified in a man aged 55 to 70 with colorectal cancer. Specimen: PBMCs. In nucleotides, the CDR3 is TGTGCCAGCAGCCACGGGGCCCCCTCCTACGAGCAGTACTTC. Translated: CASSHGAPSYEQYF.